One sample yielded the 26 T cell receptor beta chains listed below, sequenced in a study of blood T cells in healthy people across ages. Next came a second PCR, run for about 6 to 12 cycles, which used a sample-barcoded 5' primer along with a J-beta primer mix. One entry per CDR3 protein, called by TCRdb with MiXCR from the 5' RACE reads. In the table there are approximately 780,000 distinct CDR3 sequences, around 25% of which are singletons. These same data were also listed under a study on T cells of mothers and their children.

The sequencing sample was made of blood. The source of these receptors is a boy between 10 and 17 years old in good health.

This clonotype was picked up a small number of times. The chain links TRBV29-1 to TRBJ1-5, with D unclear. CDR3 length: 13 amino acids. Germline V CDR1 and CDR2: SQVTM, ANQGSEA. Trimming left V 7 bases short and J 4 bases short, with 14 bases between. The CDR3 nucleotides are TGCAGCGCCGGCCACGGAGGGAATCAGCCCCAGCATTTT. It translates to CSAGHGGNQPQHF.

This clonotype appeared a few times. The chain uses TRBV6-1 and TRBJ2-7; a weak D match, TRBD1 (5 bases). CDR1 is MNHNS, CDR2 SASEGT, per germline. V was shortened by 3 bases and J by 0 bases, with 9 bases between the two germline ends. The CDR3 is made up of 14 amino acids. CDR3 residues: CASSDRASSYEQYF. CDR3 nucleotides: TGTGCCAGCAGTGACAGGGCAAGCTCCTACGAGCAGTACTTC.

CDR3 protein: CASSPGLASDIQYF. The CDR3 bases are TGTGCCAGCAGCCCGGGACTAGCGTCGGACATTCAGTACTTC. J is TRBJ2-4 and V is TRBV27, with 10 nucleotides matching TRBD2. Per germline, CDR1 MNHEY and CDR2 SMNVEV (reference sequence). V trimming: 6 bases; J trimming: 8 bases; junction bases outside the gene matches: 7. This CDR3 contains 14 residues.

The gene calls are TRBV3-1 and TRBJ2-5, with D perhaps matching TRBD1 or TRBD2 (5 bases each). CDR1 LGHDT and CDR2 YNNKEL come from the germline V gene (reference sequence). Deletions cut 4 bases from V and 11 bases from J, with 23 bases between. The CDR3 is made up of 15 amino acids. The CDR3 DNA is TGTGCCAGCAGCCCGGCTATAAGCATTTTAGGGGAGCAGTACTTC. As protein: CASSPAISILGEQYF.

V usage is TRBV11-2 and J usage is TRBJ2-3; 9 bases line up with TRBD2. This CDR3 comprises 15 residues. After removal of 4 bases from V and 3 bases from J, the junction contained 5 bases not matched to a gene. The germline gives CDR1 SGHAT, CDR2 FQNNGV. The CDR3 loop reads CASSSRLAGTDTQYF. Written as DNA, the CDR3 is TGTGCCAGCAGCTCCCGGCTAGCGGGGACAGATACGCAGTATTTT. Full variable domain (outside the CDR3, taken from reference TRBV11-2 and TRBJ2-3): EAGVAQSPRYKIIEKRQSVAFWCNPISGHATLYWYQQILGQGPKLLIQFQNNGVVDDSQLPKDRFSAERLKGVDSTLKIQPAKLEDSAVYLCASSSRLAGTDTQYFGPGTRLTVL.

A remark on this clonotype: The germline gene is not matched at one end of the junction; a read error may be the cause. The chain combines TRBV6-5 with TRBJ2-1; 14 bases align to TRBD2. The CDR3 consists of 14 residues. Germline V gene sequence: CDR1 MNHEY, CDR2 SVGAGI. CDR3 in DNA: TGTGCCAGCAGCCGCGGGACTAGCGGGGGCACCGACCACTTC. This sequence encodes CASSRGTSGGTDHF.

In this sample, this clonotype turned up a few times. This sequence joins TRBV7-2 and TRBJ2-2; D ambiguous. The CDR3 runs 16 residues. V lost 2 bases and J lost 5, with 15 bases in between. Germline V gene data show CDR1 as SGHTA and CDR2 as FQGNSA. As DNA, the CDR3 is TGTGCCAGCAGCTTATTCGTGCAGGCTGGGACCGGGGAGCTGTTTTTT. This encodes CASSLFVQAGTGELFF. Full variable domain (outside the CDR3, taken from reference TRBV7-2 and TRBJ2-2): GAGVSQSPSNKVTEKGKDVELRCDPISGHTALYWYRQSLGQGLEFLIYFQGNSAPDKSGLPSDRFSAERTGGSVSTLTIQRTQQEDSAVYLCASSLFVQAGTGELFFGEGSRLTVL.

This chain uses TRBV27 with TRBJ2-7; 14 bases are shared with TRBD2. The CDR3 extends over 16 amino acids. Losses at the gene ends were 5 bases for V and 4 bases for J; bases not matched to a gene: 7. Germline CDR1 is MNHEY and CDR2 is SMNVEV (reference sequence). The CDR3 loop is CASSPGLAGGWYEQYF. CDR3 coding DNA: TGTGCCAGCAGTCCAGGACTAGCGGGGGGTTGGTACGAGCAGTACTTC.

J is TRBJ1-1 and V is TRBV10-3, with TRBD1 as a possible D gene (6 bases). The CDR3 is 14 amino acids. The V end was cut by 5 bases, the J end by 5 bases, with 15 bases between. From germline, CDR1 is ENHRY and CDR2 SYGVKD. The CDR3 coding sequence is TGTGCCATCAGTACCTTGGGAGGGGGAACTGAAGCTTTCTTT. The encoded protein is CAISTLGGGTEAFF.

DNA of the CDR3: TGCGCCAGCAGCCCCCTGGGGGACAGCCTGAACACTGAAGCTTTCTTT. Its protein is CASSPLGDSLNTEAFF. This chain connects TRBV10-2 to TRBJ1-1, with 7 bases fitting TRBD1. V lost 6 bases to trimming and J lost 0 bases; unmatched junction nucleotides: 10. The germline gives CDR1 WSHSY, CDR2 SAAADI. The CDR3 contains 16 residues.

This clonotype was seen a handful of times. The CDR3 DNA reads as TGTGCCAGCAGCAGGAGCGGGGGGCGCTGGGTTATACCTTACGAGCAGTACTTC. Translation: CASSRSGGRWVIPYEQYF. The J gene is TRBJ2-7, the V gene TRBV27; TRBD2 agrees at 9 bases. From germline, CDR1 is MNHEY and CDR2 SMNVEV (reference sequence). V was clipped by 6 bases and J by 4 bases; unmatched bases: 19. CDR3 length equals 18 residues.

V and J are TRBV10-3 and TRBJ2-3; TRBD1 might be the D (6 bases). With 3 bases removed from V and 1 base from J, the gap between germline ends came to 11 bases. CDR3 size: 15 residues. In germline, CDR1 is ENHRY, CDR2 SYGVKD. CDR3 region: CAISENRQGTDTQYF. The CDR3 coding sequence is TGTGCCATCAGTGAAAACAGACAGGGCACAGATACGCAGTATTTT.

This chain uses TRBV2 with TRBJ2-1; possibly TRBD1 for D (5 bases). The germline V gene encodes CDR1 SNHLY and CDR2 FYNNEI. Between the trimmed V and J ends, which lost 1 base and 3 bases, there was a span of 13 bases. The CDR3 is 16 residues long. The CDR3 protein is CASSEDVAGYYNEQFF. CDR3 nucleotide sequence: TGTGCCAGCAGTGAAGATGTGGCAGGGTACTACAATGAGCAGTTCTTC.

The chain recombines TRBV7-2 with TRBJ2-1; TRBD1 matches 7 bases. Germline V gives CDR1 SGHTA, CDR2 FQGNSA. The CDR3 sequence is 13 residues long. V lost 7 bases to trimming and J lost 7 bases; unmatched junction nucleotides: 7. Here the CDR3 DNA reads TGTGCCAGCAACAACAGGGGTGGGAATGAGCAGTTCTTC. Protein sequence: CASNNRGGNEQFF.

This clonotype has just a few counts. Here the CDR3 DNA reads TGCGCCAGCAGCCCGGAGCCGACAGGTTTCGAAGGCGGCTACACCTTC. This sequence encodes CASSPEPTGFEGGYTF. The chain joins TRBV5-1 to TRBJ1-2; D might be TRBD1 (6 bases). This CDR3 has 16 amino acids. From germline, CDR1 is SGHRS and CDR2 YFSETQ. V was cut by 4 bases and J by 8 bases, with 24 bases left in between. The whole variable domain, filled in from reference TRBV5-1 and TRBJ1-2, reads KAGVTQTPRYLIKTRGQQVTLSCSPISGHRSVSWYQQTPGQGLQFLFEYFSETQRNKGNFPGRFSGRQFSNSRSEMNVSTLELGDSALYLCASSPEPTGFEGGYTFGSGTRLTVV.

V is TRBV14 and J is TRBJ2-1; D is possibly TRBD2 (5 bases). Trimming took 1 base from V and 3 from J, leaving 19 bases between them. Germline CDR1 SGHDN, CDR2 FVKESK. The CDR3 has 18 residues. The CDR3 region is CASSQVEADSSLYNEQFF. CDR3 nucleotides: TGTGCCAGCAGCCAAGTGGAGGCAGACTCAAGCCTCTACAATGAGCAGTTCTTC.

V and J are TRBV5-1 and TRBJ2-1, with unresolved D. The CDR3 consists of 15 residues. Germline V gene data show CDR1 as SGHRS and CDR2 as YFSETQ. Trimming shortened V by 7 bases and J by 7 bases, and 21 bases separated the two germline ends. In DNA form, the CDR3 reads TGCGCCAGCCATCCCTCATTGGGCGCTGCGAATGAGCAGTTCTTC. Its protein is CASHPSLGAANEQFF.

This clonotype was seen only a few times. The chain recombines TRBV4-2 with TRBJ2-4; D is perhaps TRBD2 (7 bases). CDR3 length: 18 residues. Trimming left V 4 bases short and J 3 bases short, with 22 bases between. Germline V gene lookup returns CDR1 LGHNA and CDR2 YNFKEQ. CDR3 amino acids: CASSPAWRQGGGKNIQYF. The CDR3 DNA reads as TGTGCCAGCAGCCCCGCCTGGCGGCAGGGAGGGGGCAAAAACATTCAGTACTTC.

This chain connects TRBV12-3 or TRBV12-4 to TRBJ2-1; tentative D call: TRBD2 (7 bases). CDR3 length: 14 residues. V was trimmed by 5 bases and J by 7 bases, leaving 15 bases between them. The CDR3: CASSAGGPGNEQFF. The CDR3 nucleotides are TGTGCCAGCAGTGCCGGGGGGCCGGGGAATGAGCAGTTCTTC.

This clonotype came up once. The V call is TRBV4-2, the J call TRBJ1-2; D possibly corresponds to TRBD1 (5 bases). Germline-derived CDR1 and CDR2 are LGHNA and YNFKEQ. The V gene lost 5 bases and the J gene lost 13 bases, with 20 bases spanning the gap. CDR3 size: 13 residues. The CDR3 coding sequence is TGTGCCAGCAGCATAACAAGGGGCCACGGGCGCACCTTC. Residues: CASSITRGHGRTF.

The rearrangement links TRBV12-3 or TRBV12-4 to TRBJ1-3; no reliable D call. V shed 10 bases and J shed 1 base, with 14 bases lying between them. This CDR3 has 14 residues. The CDR3 DNA reads as TGTGCCACTCCTTTGACTGAATCTGGAAACACCATATATTTT. Protein sequence: CATPLTESGNTIYF.

The CDR3 DNA follows: TGTGCCAGCAGCCAATGGGGTAGCGGGGGGGGATTGGGAAATGAGCAGTTCTTC. This codes for CASSQWGSGGGLGNEQFF. The genes are TRBV11-2 and TRBJ2-1, with 11 bases fitting TRBD2. The CDR3 has 18 amino acids. The V segment lost 5 bases and the J segment 7 bases; nucleotides outside the gene matches: 16. Germline assignment: CDR1 SGHAT and CDR2 FQNNGV.

The rearrangement joins TRBV4-2 to TRBJ1-5; D uncertain. V lost 0 bases, J lost 6 bases, and 6 bases lay in between. Germline V CDR1 and CDR2: LGHNA, YNFKEQ. The CDR3 sequence is 13 residues long. DNA of the CDR3: TGTGCCAGCAGCCAAGATCTCCTTCAGCCCCAGCATTTT. Amino acid sequence: CASSQDLLQPQHF.

This chain joins TRBV20-1 and TRBJ2-3; D not resolved. The CDR3 covers 14 residues. Germline CDR1 DFQATT, CDR2 SNEGSKA (reference sequence). The V and J ends lost 0 bases and 4 bases respectively, with 11 bases between them. The CDR3 nucleotides are TGCAGTGCTAGAGAGCCCAAGCCCCCAGATACGCAGTATTTT. Translating gives CSAREPKPPDTQYF.

This clonotype was recorded a few times. V usage is TRBV19 and J usage is TRBJ1-1, with D possibly matching TRBD1 (5 bases). Trimming removed 5 bases at V and 6 bases at J, with 16 bases between. The CDR3 consists of 14 residues. Germline CDR1 reads LNHDA; CDR2 reads SQIVND (reference sequence). The CDR3 sequence: CASSANPGGAEAFF. The DNA of the CDR3 is TGTGCCAGTAGTGCCAATCCCGGGGGGGCTGAAGCTTTCTTT.

This clonotype appeared a few times. This chain connects TRBV15 to TRBJ2-5; TRBD2 might be the D (6 bases). Germline values: CDR1 LNHNV, CDR2 YYDKDF (reference sequence). The CDR3 has 17 residues. The V end was cut by 0 bases, the J end by 3 bases, with 17 bases between. The CDR3 loop is CATSRDGTGVEKETQYF. The CDR3 DNA reads as TGTGCCACCAGCAGAGATGGGACTGGGGTGGAAAAAGAGACCCAGTACTTC.